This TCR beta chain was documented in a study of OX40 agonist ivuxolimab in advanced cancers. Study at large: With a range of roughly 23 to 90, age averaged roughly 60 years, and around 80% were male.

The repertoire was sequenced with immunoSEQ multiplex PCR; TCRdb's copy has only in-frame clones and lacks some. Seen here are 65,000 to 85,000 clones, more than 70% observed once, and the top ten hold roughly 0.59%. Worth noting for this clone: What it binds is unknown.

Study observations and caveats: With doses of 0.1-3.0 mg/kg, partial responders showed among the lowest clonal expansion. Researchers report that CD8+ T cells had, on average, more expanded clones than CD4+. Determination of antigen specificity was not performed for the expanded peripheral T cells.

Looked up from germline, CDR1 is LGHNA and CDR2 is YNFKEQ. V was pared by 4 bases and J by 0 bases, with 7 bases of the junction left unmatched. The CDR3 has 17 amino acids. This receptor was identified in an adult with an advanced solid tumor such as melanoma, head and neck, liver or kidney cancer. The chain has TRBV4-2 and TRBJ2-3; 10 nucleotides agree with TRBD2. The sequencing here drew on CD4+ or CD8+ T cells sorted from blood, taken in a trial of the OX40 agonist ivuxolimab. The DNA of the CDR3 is TGTGCCAGCAGCCCCCGGACTAGCGGTTCTAGCACAGATACGCAGTATTTT. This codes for CASSPRTSGSSTDTQYF.